These T cell receptor beta chains were read from a single sample in a study of cytomegalovirus exposure and HLA in healthy donors. The method was immunoSEQ multiplex PCR; TCRdb's version includes in-frame clones alone and lacks a portion of them. The repertoire consists of 65,000 to 90,000 clones, with 65% to 85% occurring once and the leading ten covering about 15%. Specimen: PBMCs. These receptors all come from a woman aged 40 to 49 in good health and CMV-seropositive. Each CDR3 is given with its conserved first and last residue. Fields, in order: CDR3 length, clone size, J gene, V gene, D gene, CDR3 DNA, CDR3 protein. D genes are given only for firm matches. A clone size is listed for some rows: how often the clone was seen (once, few, many), or a class if it is expanded.

>15|NA|TRBJ2-7|TRBV5-4|TRBD1
TGTGCCAGCAGCTTGCCCCCGGGACAGGGGGACGAGCAGTACTTC
CASSLPPGQGDEQYF
>14|NA|TRBJ2-1|TRBV4-1|NA
TGCGCCAGCAGCCAGATCGACTCGCCGCATGAGCAGTTCTTC
CASSQIDSPHEQFF
>13|NA|TRBJ1-4|TRBV19|TRBD1
TGTGCCAGTCGGGGACAGGGGAATGAAAAACTGTTTTTT
CASRGQGNEKLFF
>13|NA|TRBJ1-6|TRBV5-4|NA
TGTGCCAGCAGCTTGGTCGGGGATTCACCCCCCCACTTT
CASSLVGDSPPHF
>15|NA|TRBJ1-5|TRBV27|TRBD1
TGTGCCAGCTCGGGGGACAGGGTGGTGAGTCAGCCCCAGCATTTT
CASSGDRVVSQPQHF
>14|NA|TRBJ1-1|TRBV7-8|NA
TGTGCCAGCAGCTTTGTTGAGGGGAACACTGAAGCTTTCTTT
CASSFVEGNTEAFF
>15|once|TRBJ1-5|TRBV19|TRBD1
TGTGCCAGTATTCTGGGACAGGGGAGCAATCAGCCCCAGCATTTT
CASILGQGSNQPQHF
>17|few|TRBJ2-1|TRBV4-3|NA
TGCGCCAGCAGCCAAGATCTATGGCTAGCGTATGACAATGAGCAGTTCTTC
CASSQDLWLAYDNEQFF
>14|NA|TRBJ1-3|TRBV29-1|TRBD1
TGCAGCGTTGTTCATGGGGACAGTGGAAACACCATATATTTT
CSVVHGDSGNTIYF
>15|few|TRBJ2-3|TRBV9|TRBD2
TGTGCCAGCAGCTCCAGCGGGGGAAACACAGATACGCAGTATTTT
CASSSSGGNTDTQYF
>13|few|TRBJ2-7|TRBV27|NA
TGTGCCAGCAGTTTAACGGGTCGCCTGGAGCAGTACTTC
CASSLTGRLEQYF
>15|NA|TRBJ2-7|TRBV29-1|NA
TGCAGCGTTCTCGTTGACAGTCCTCACCCCTACGAGCAGTACTTC
CSVLVDSPHPYEQYF
>20|NA|TRBJ2-6|TRBV9|TRBD1
TGTGCCAGCAGCGGAGGTCCGGCGGGACAGGTCACATCTGGGGCCAACGTCCTGACTTTC
CASSGGPAGQVTSGANVLTF
>14|NA|TRBJ1-2|TRBV19|NA
TGTGCCAGTAGTATCGTGACATTACGGGGTGGCTACACCTTC
CASSIVTLRGGYTF
>16|NA|TRBJ2-1|TRBV5-1|TRBD2
TGCGCCAGCAGCGCACTTTCTAGCGGGAGTTACAATGAGCAGTTCTTC
CASSALSSGSYNEQFF
>14|NA|TRBJ2-2|TRBV7-2|NA
TGTGCCAGCAGCCCCCGACAGGACACCGGGGAGCTGTTTTTT
CASSPRQDTGELFF
>15|once|TRBJ2-7|TRBV7-8|TRBD2
TGTGCCAGCAGCCAGGGACTAGCGGGAGAGTACGAGCAGTACTTC
CASSQGLAGEYEQYF
>15|NA|TRBJ1-1|TRBV19|NA
TGTGCCAGTAGTACCTCCGGGGGGCTGGACACTGAAGCTTTCTTT
CASSTSGGLDTEAFF
>16|few|TRBJ1-3|TRBV2|TRBD1
TGTGCCAGCAGTTACCGACAGGGGGCTACTGGAAACACCATATATTTT
CASSYRQGATGNTIYF
>17|NA|TRBJ2-1|TRBV7-6|TRBD1
TGTGCCAGCAGCACTCAGACAGGGGGCTTCGCCTACAATGAGCAGTTCTTC
CASSTQTGGFAYNEQFF
>15|NA|TRBJ2-6|TRBV28|NA
TGTGCCAGCAGACCCAGGGAAATTAGGGCCAACGTCCTGACTTTC
CASRPREIRANVLTF
>12|NA|TRBJ1-5|TRBV5-6|NA
TGTGCCAGCAGCTTGAGCGATCAGCCCCAGCATTTT
CASSLSDQPQHF
>10|NA|TRBJ1-2|TRBV30|NA
TGTGCATTGATGGGCCATGGCTACACCTTC
CALMGHGYTF
>14|NA|TRBJ1-2|TRBV11-2|TRBD1
TGTGCCAGCAGCCTAACAGGGGGAGACTATGGCTACACCTTC
CASSLTGGDYGYTF
>16|NA|TRBJ2-7|TRBV10-3|NA
TGTGCCATCAGTGATATAGGTATGGAGGCTTCCTACGAGCAGTACTTC
CAISDIGMEASYEQYF
>14|NA|TRBJ1-6|TRBV7-3|NA
TGTGCCAGCAGCTCGACGGGTTTAGGTTCACCCCTCCACTTT
CASSSTGLGSPLHF
>14|NA|TRBJ2-2|TRBV5-1|NA
TGCGCCAGCAGCTTGGGCAGTTTGACCGGGGAGCTGTTTTTT
CASSLGSLTGELFF
>18|NA|TRBJ2-3|TRBV5-4|TRBD2
TGTGCCAGCAGCTTGGTGACGGGAGGGCCTAGCCCCACAGATACGCAGTATTTT
CASSLVTGGPSPTDTQYF
>17|NA|TRBJ1-2|TRBV7-9|NA
TGTGCCAGCAGCTTAGAAAGTGGAGCCCCTAGCAGCTATGGCTACACCTTC
CASSLESGAPSSYGYTF
>13|NA|TRBJ1-2|TRBV5-8|NA
TGTGCCAGCAGCTTGGCCCCGGACACCGGCTACACCTTC
CASSLAPDTGYTF
>13|NA|TRBJ1-1|TRBV7-9|TRBD1
TGTGCCAGCAGCCAGGACAGGGGGAATGAAGCTTTCTTT
CASSQDRGNEAFF
>14|few|TRBJ2-2|TRBV7-8|TRBD1
TGTGCCAGCGGGGGACAGGGGAACACCGGGGAGCTGTTTTTT
CASGGQGNTGELFF
>16|once|TRBJ1-1|TRBV5-5|TRBD1
TGTGCCAGCAGCTCAACCAGGACAGGGGCGGGGACTGAAGCTTTCTTT
CASSSTRTGAGTEAFF
>16|NA|TRBJ2-1|TRBV5-1|NA
TGCGCCAGCAGCTCGAACTCGGGGTTGAGGAGCAATGAGCAGTTCTTC
CASSSNSGLRSNEQFF
>17|NA|TRBJ1-2|TRBV5-6|TRBD1
TGTGCCAGCAGCCCCACCGGGACAGGGGGCGCTAACTATGGCTACACCTTC
CASSPTGTGGANYGYTF
>16|once|TRBJ1-1|TRBV7-9|NA
TGTGCCAGCACCCCGGGACAACTAACTCTGAACACTGAAGCTTTCTTT
CASTPGQLTLNTEAFF
>13|NA|TRBJ2-5|TRBV19|NA
TGTGCCAGTAGTATTCGGGGGACGGAGACCCAGTACTTC
CASSIRGTETQYF
>13|NA|TRBJ2-7|TRBV7-2|NA
TGTGCCAGCAGCTTAGCGACCCGGGACTCGAAGTACTTC
CASSLATRDSKYF
>13|NA|TRBJ2-7|TRBV5-4|TRBD2
TGTGCCAGCAGCCTTAGCGGGGAGTACGAGCAGTACTTC
CASSLSGEYEQYF
>13|NA|TRBJ1-6|TRBV2|TRBD1
TGTGCCAGCCACCTACGAGGGGGCGAACCCCTCCACTTT
CASHLRGGEPLHF